This T cell receptor beta chain originates from a study of identical twins. Study-wide results and caveats: For zero-insertion analyses, partial confounding could come from invariant MAIT and iNKT cells. Out-of-frame beta sequences exhibited a weaker degree of excess twin sharing.

TCRdb ran MiXCR on the 5' RACE reads and lists one entry per CDR3 protein. The sample yields around 1.7 million distinct CDR3 sequences, under 35% seen once. As for this clonotype: Antigen unknown.

The CDR3 has 13 residues. V dropped 9 bases and J dropped 2; count of bases not matched to a gene: 4. The germline CDR1 and CDR2 sequences are SEHNR and FQNEAQ (reference sequence). Specimen: cord blood. This chain uses TRBV7-9 with TRBJ1-2, with 9 nucleotides matching TRBD1. This receptor was taken from a newborn girl in good health. In nucleotides, the CDR3 is TGTGCCAGTGTTGGGACAGGGAACTATGGCTACACCTTC. Encoded protein: CASVGTGNYGYTF.